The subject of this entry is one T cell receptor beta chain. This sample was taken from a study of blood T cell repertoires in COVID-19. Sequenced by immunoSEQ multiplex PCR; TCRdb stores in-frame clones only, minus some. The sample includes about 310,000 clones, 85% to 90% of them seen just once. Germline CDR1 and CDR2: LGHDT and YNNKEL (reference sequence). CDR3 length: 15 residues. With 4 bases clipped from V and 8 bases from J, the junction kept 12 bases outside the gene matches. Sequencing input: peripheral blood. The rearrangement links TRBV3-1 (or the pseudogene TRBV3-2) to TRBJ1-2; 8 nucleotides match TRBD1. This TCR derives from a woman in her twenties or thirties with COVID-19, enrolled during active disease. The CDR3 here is CASSPIQGESRGYTF. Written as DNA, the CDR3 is TGTGCCAGCAGCCCCATACAGGGGGAGTCGAGAGGCTACACCTTC.